This record covers a single TCR beta chain. The antigen is not known. This record comes from a study of graft-versus-host responses after intestinal transplantation. Measured with immunoSEQ multiplex PCR; TCRdb has only the in-frame clones, and not every one. The sample contains roughly 64,000 clones, roughly nine tenths of which appear only once. Trimming stripped 5 bases from V and 2 bases from J, with 10 bases between. CDR3 size: 14 residues. CDR1 and CDR2 from the germline V gene are MNHEY and SMNVEV (reference sequence). The sequencing here drew on unstimulated CD8+ T cells sorted from spleen or lymph node cells, taken before transplant. This TCR came from a human donor who was the organ donor for an intestinal transplant. The chain recombines TRBV27 with TRBJ2-1; a possible D gene is TRBD2 (5 bases). The CDR3 loop is CASSASRTYNEQFF. Written as DNA, the CDR3 is TGTGCCAGCAGTGCTAGCAGGACCTACAATGAGCAGTTCTTC.